The 28 T cell receptor beta chains in this list originate from one sample, sequenced in a study of cytomegalovirus exposure and HLA in healthy donors. Data came from immunoSEQ multiplex PCR; TCRdb stores just in-frame clones and leaves some out. Of some 240,000 clones listed, roughly 83% are singletons. Sample: PBMCs. These TCRs come from a woman aged 18 to 35 in good health and CMV-seronegative.

The chain couples TRBV5-6 to TRBJ2-7; TRBD1 aligns across 9 bases. V trimming: 3 bases; J trimming: 2 bases; junction bases outside the gene matches: 6. Germline CDR1 is SGHDT and CDR2 is YYEEEE. This CDR3 is built from 15 residues. CDR3: CASSSGRDRAYEQYF. CDR3 DNA sequence: TGTGCCAGCAGCTCAGGACGGGACAGGGCCTACGAGCAGTACTTC. Full variable domain (outside the CDR3, taken from reference TRBV5-6 and TRBJ2-7): DAGVTQSPTHLIKTRGQQVTLRCSPKSGHDTVSWYQQALGQGPQFIFQYYEEEERQRGNFPDRFSGHQFPNYSSELNVNALLLGDSALYLCASSSGRDRAYEQYFGPGTRLTVT.

This clone occurred a few times. The chain has TRBV2 and TRBJ1-2, with D unresolved. Germline loops: CDR1 SNHLY, CDR2 FYNNEI. The ends were cut back, 3 bases at V and 3 bases at J, with 8 bases in the middle. The CDR3 runs to 13 residues. The CDR3 bases are TGTGCCAGCAGTGAGAGTGTTTACTATGGCTACACCTTC. It codes for CASSESVYYGYTF.

V gene TRBV6-5 combines with J gene TRBJ2-3, with D possibly matching TRBD1 (5 bases). The V end was cut by 4 bases, the J end by 2 bases, with 16 bases between. There are 16 residues in the CDR3. Germline loops: CDR1 MNHEY, CDR2 SVGAGI. The CDR3: CASSFTRQSNTDTQYF. In nucleotides, the CDR3 is TGTGCCAGCAGTTTTACAAGACAGAGCAACACAGATACGCAGTATTTT.

The rearrangement joins TRBV7-8 to TRBJ2-2; D may be TRBD1 (6 bases). Germline CDR1 reads SGHVS; CDR2 reads FQNEAQ. With 4 bases removed from V and 2 bases from J, the gap between germline ends came to 11 bases. This CDR3 is 15 amino acids long. CDR3 in amino acids: CASSWGQINTGELFF. DNA for the CDR3: TGTGCCAGCAGCTGGGGACAAATTAACACCGGGGAGCTGTTTTTT.

J is TRBJ2-7 and V is TRBV6-1, with 10 bases that match TRBD2. V gave up 5 bases and J gave up 5 bases; unmatched junction bases: 9. This CDR3 is built from 15 residues. The germline V gene encodes CDR1 MNHNS and CDR2 SASEGT. Here the CDR3 reads CASSFSGTSADEQYF. CDR3 coding DNA: TGTGCCAGCAGTTTTTCCGGGACTAGCGCCGACGAGCAGTACTTC.

This clone is a singleton in its sample. This rearrangement joins TRBV9 to TRBJ1-4; no clear D. The V end lost 2 bases, the J end lost 0 bases, and 11 bases lay between the germline ends. The CDR3 consists of 16 residues. CDR1 is SGDLS and CDR2 is YYNGEE in the germline V gene. This CDR3 reads CASSVSGEATNEKLFF. The CDR3 nucleotides are TGTGCCAGCAGCGTTTCTGGAGAAGCAACTAATGAAAAACTGTTTTTT.

This sequence joins TRBV7-3 and TRBJ2-1; maybe TRBD2 (6 bases). V was clipped by 5 bases and J by 9 bases, with 14 bases between them. Germline CDR1 is SGHTA and CDR2 is FQGTGA. CDR3 size: 13 residues. Written as DNA, the CDR3 is TGTGCCAGCAGCCTAAAGACTAGTTTTGAGCAGTTCTTC. Translation: CASSLKTSFEQFF.

J is TRBJ1-1 and V is TRBV27; perhaps TRBD1 as D (5 bases). Germline V gene data show CDR1 as MNHEY and CDR2 as SMNVEV (reference sequence). The CDR3 spans 14 residues. The V end lost 6 bases, the J end lost 4 bases, and 15 bases lay between the germline ends. The DNA of the CDR3 is TGTGCCAGCAGCCGATTCGGGGCCCTCACTGAAGCTTTCTTT. It is translated as CASSRFGALTEAFF.

This clone is a singleton in its sample. The chain links TRBV10-1 to TRBJ2-3; no reliable D call. Per the germline V gene, CDR1 is WNHNN and CDR2 is SYGVQD (reference sequence). The CDR3 consists of 12 residues. Trimming cost V 6 bases and J 3 bases, with 7 bases left between them. The DNA for the CDR3 is TGCGCCAGCAGCTTCGCTACAGATACGCAGTATTTT. Its protein product is CASSFATDTQYF.

Only one count was recorded for this clone. The chain uses TRBV2 and TRBJ1-6; D is undetermined. This CDR3 region has 11 residues. From germline, CDR1 is SNHLY and CDR2 FYNNEI. V lost 3 bases, J lost 9 bases, and 3 bases lay in between. The CDR3 region is CASSDGSPLHF. Written as DNA, the CDR3 is TGTGCCAGCAGTGACGGTTCACCCCTCCACTTT.

The chain uses TRBV4-2 and TRBJ2-2, with TRBD1 matching 8 bases. Germline loops: CDR1 LGHNA, CDR2 YNFKEQ. The CDR3 consists of 18 residues. V lost 0 bases, J lost 6 bases, and 12 bases stayed unmatched. The DNA of the CDR3 is TGTGCCAGCAGCCAAGATCTAATCGGACAGGGTGTAGCCGGGGAGCTGTTTTTT. It yields the protein CASSQDLIGQGVAGELFF.

The V and J genes are TRBV27 and TRBJ2-5; a possible D gene is TRBD2 (5 bases). V lost 5 bases and J lost 5, with 9 bases in between. The CDR3 contains 12 residues. Germline loops: CDR1 MNHEY, CDR2 SMNVEV (reference sequence). In DNA form, the CDR3 reads TGTGCCAGCAGTAGCGGCACGGAGACCCAGTACTTC. Amino acids: CASSSGTETQYF.

This chain uses TRBV7-3 with TRBJ1-1, with D possibly being TRBD1 (5 bases). This CDR3 has 15 amino acids. Per the germline V gene, CDR1 is SGHTA and CDR2 is FQGTGA. V was shortened by 5 bases and J by 2 bases, with 15 bases between the two germline ends. The CDR3: CASSPNIRGNTEAFF. As DNA, the CDR3 is TGTGCCAGCAGCCCCAATATTCGGGGCAACACTGAAGCTTTCTTT.

V usage is TRBV2 and J usage is TRBJ1-2, with unresolved D. Germline V lookup: CDR1 SNHLY, CDR2 FYNNEI. Between the trimmed V and J ends, which lost 3 bases and 8 bases, there was a span of 10 bases. The CDR3 length is 12 residues. The DNA for the CDR3 is TGTGCCAGCAGTGACCCGGACGGCGGCTACACCTTC. Translating gives CASSDPDGGYTF.

The gene calls are TRBV5-1 and TRBJ2-5; no firm D call. Trimming left V 4 bases short and J 1 base short, with 14 bases between. Germline CDR1 SGHRS, CDR2 YFSETQ. The length of the CDR3 is 15 residues. This CDR3 reads CASSPAGRFQETQYF. CDR3 DNA sequence: TGCGCCAGCAGCCCGGCCGGAAGATTCCAAGAGACCCAGTACTTC. The entire variable domain, with the rest obtained from reference TRBV5-1 and TRBJ2-5, is as follows: KAGVTQTPRYLIKTRGQQVTLSCSPISGHRSVSWYQQTPGQGLQFLFEYFSETQRNKGNFPGRFSGRQFSNSRSEMNVSTLELGDSALYLCASSPAGRFQETQYFGPGTRLLVL.

The gene calls are TRBV11-1 and TRBJ1-1; D is possibly TRBD1 (6 bases). The CDR3 contains 13 residues. Germline assignment: CDR1 SGHAT and CDR2 FQDESV (reference sequence). Trimming shortened V by 4 bases and J by 1 base, and 7 bases separated the two germline ends. The CDR3 region is CASSWGQNTEAFF. CDR3 DNA sequence: TGTGCCAGCAGCTGGGGGCAGAACACTGAAGCTTTCTTT.

The chain carries TRBV27 and TRBJ2-7, with D possibly matching TRBD1 (5 bases). The CDR3 length is 14 residues. Germline V gene data show CDR1 as MNHEY and CDR2 as SMNVEV (reference sequence). Trimming cost V 3 bases and J 1 base, with 10 bases left between them. CDR3 residues: CASSFWQGSYEQYF. The CDR3 DNA follows: TGTGCCAGCAGTTTCTGGCAGGGATCCTACGAGCAGTACTTC.

This chain links TRBV27 with TRBJ2-4; 13 nucleotides match TRBD2. V shed 5 bases, J shed 4 bases, and the junction held 2 bases outside the gene matches. This CDR3 contains 15 residues. Germline-derived CDR1 and CDR2 are MNHEY and SMNVEV (reference sequence). This CDR3 reads CASSELAGGKNIQYF. The CDR3 nucleotides read TGTGCCAGCAGTGAACTAGCGGGAGGGAAAAACATTCAGTACTTC.

CDR3 DNA: TGTGCCAGCAGCCCCCAAGTCGGGGGGCGGGTAGATACGCAGTATTTT. This sequence encodes CASSPQVGGRVDTQYF. The V gene is TRBV9, the J gene TRBJ2-3; weak D call: TRBD2 (7 bases). CDR3 length: 16 amino acids. Between the trimmed V and J ends, which lost 4 bases and 5 bases, there was a span of 20 bases. Per the germline V gene, CDR1 is SGDLS and CDR2 is YYNGEE.

This chain joins TRBV13 and TRBJ2-7; either TRBD1 or TRBD2 may fit D (6 bases each). V lost 4 bases, J lost 0 bases, and 10 bases lay in between. The germline CDR1 and CDR2 sequences are PRHDT and FYEKMQ (reference sequence). The CDR3 runs 14 residues. CDR3 region: CASSSRGDSYEQYF. CDR3 nucleotide sequence: TGTGCCAGCAGCTCAAGGGGGGACTCCTACGAGCAGTACTTC. The whole variable domain, filled in from reference TRBV13 and TRBJ2-7, reads AAGVIQSPRHLIKEKRETATLKCYPIPRHDTVYWYQQGPGQDPQFLISFYEKMQSDKGSIPDRFSAQQFSDYHSELNMSSLELGDSALYFCASSSRGDSYEQYFGPGTRLTVT.

This rearrangement joins TRBV18 to TRBJ1-2; D unresolved. The CDR3 has 16 residues. The V gene's germline CDR1 is KGHSH and CDR2 LQKENI. Trimming left V 3 bases short and J 0 bases short, with 14 bases between. This CDR3 is CASSPLVDATNYGYTF. CDR3 coding DNA: TGTGCCAGCTCACCCCTAGTCGACGCTACTAACTATGGCTACACCTTC.

V usage is TRBV9 and J usage is TRBJ1-1; no reliable D call. V gave up 5 bases and J gave up 8 bases, with 22 bases separating them. The CDR3 contains 15 residues. The germline gives CDR1 SGDLS, CDR2 YYNGEE. The CDR3 DNA follows: TGTGCCAGCAGTCCGGGCCCAAGCCCAACTTTAGAAGCTTTCTTT. As protein: CASSPGPSPTLEAFF.

The chain recombines TRBV29-1 with TRBJ2-5; possibly TRBD2 for D (7 bases). There are 12 residues in the CDR3. Germline loops: CDR1 SQVTM, CDR2 ANQGSEA. Trimming cost V 7 bases and J 5 bases, with 14 bases left between them. CDR3 region: CSGGGGEETQYF. The CDR3 DNA follows: TGCAGCGGAGGCGGGGGCGAGGAGACCCAGTACTTC.

V usage is TRBV7-3 and J usage is TRBJ2-1; 9 bases map to TRBD2. Germline CDR1 SGHTA, CDR2 FQGTGA. J was trimmed by 6 bases and V by 3 bases; bases with no gene match: 6. CDR3 size: 15 residues. The DNA of the CDR3 is TGTGCCAGCAGCTTTACTAGCGGGCCGGGCAATGAGCAGTTCTTC. Translation: CASSFTSGPGNEQFF.

V gene TRBV30 combines with J gene TRBJ2-2; D is unclear. The V gene's germline CDR1 is GTSNPN and CDR2 SVGIG (reference sequence). Trimming shortened V by 3 bases and J by 2 bases, and 4 bases separated the two germline ends. The CDR3 has 12 residues. Written as DNA, the CDR3 is TGTGCCTGGAGGGGAAACACCGGGGAGCTGTTTTTT. Amino acids: CAWRGNTGELFF.

The chain recombines TRBV27 with TRBJ1-1, with TRBD1 identical over 11 bases. Germline lookup yields CDR1 MNHEY and CDR2 SMNVEV (reference sequence). The CDR3 length is 14 residues. V dropped 1 base and J dropped 10; count of bases not matched to a gene: 5. CDR3 loop: CASSLYGQGAGAFF. The DNA of the CDR3 is TGTGCCAGCAGTTTATACGGACAGGGGGCAGGAGCTTTCTTT.

V usage is TRBV18 and J usage is TRBJ2-2; TRBD1 might be the D (6 bases). Trimming took 5 bases from V and 4 from J, leaving 11 bases between them. The CDR3 consists of 14 residues. CDR1 is KGHSH, CDR2 LQKENI, per germline. The CDR3 loop is CASSTTGITGELFF. CDR3 nucleotides: TGTGCCAGCTCAACTACAGGGATCACCGGGGAGCTGTTTTTT.

This chain uses TRBV5-6 with TRBJ2-7; 7 nucleotides line up with TRBD1. Germline loops: CDR1 SGHDT, CDR2 YYEEEE. V dropped 3 bases and J dropped 3; count of bases not matched to a gene: 3. The CDR3 length is 13 residues. The DNA for the CDR3 is TGTGCCAGCAGCTCCGGGACAGACTACGAGCAGTACTTC. As protein: CASSSGTDYEQYF. Looking up the rest from reference TRBV5-6 and TRBJ2-7 gives the full variable domain: DAGVTQSPTHLIKTRGQQVTLRCSPKSGHDTVSWYQQALGQGPQFIFQYYEEEERQRGNFPDRFSGHQFPNYSSELNVNALLLGDSALYLCASSSGTDYEQYFGPGTRLTVT.